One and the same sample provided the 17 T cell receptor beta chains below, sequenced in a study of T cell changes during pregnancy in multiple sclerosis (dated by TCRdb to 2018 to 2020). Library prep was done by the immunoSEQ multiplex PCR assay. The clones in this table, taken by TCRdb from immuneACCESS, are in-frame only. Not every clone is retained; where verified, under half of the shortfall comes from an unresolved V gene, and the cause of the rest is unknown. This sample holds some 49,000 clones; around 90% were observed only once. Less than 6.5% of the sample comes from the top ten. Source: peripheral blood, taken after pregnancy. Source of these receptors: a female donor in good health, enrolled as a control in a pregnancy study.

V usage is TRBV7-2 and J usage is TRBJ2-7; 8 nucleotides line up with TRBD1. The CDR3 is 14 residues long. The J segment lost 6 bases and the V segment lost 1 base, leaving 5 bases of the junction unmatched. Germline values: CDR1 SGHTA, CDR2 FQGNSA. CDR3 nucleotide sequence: TGTGCCAGCAGCTTAGGAGGTCAGGGGGCCGAGCAGTACTTC. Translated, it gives CASSLGGQGAEQYF.

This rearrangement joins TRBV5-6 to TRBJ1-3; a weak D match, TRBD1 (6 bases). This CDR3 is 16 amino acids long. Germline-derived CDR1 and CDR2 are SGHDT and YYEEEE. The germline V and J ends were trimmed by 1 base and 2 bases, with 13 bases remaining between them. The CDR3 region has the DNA TGTGCCAGCAGCTTGAGGCCCAGGGGTACTGGAAACACCATATATTTT. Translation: CASSLRPRGTGNTIYF.

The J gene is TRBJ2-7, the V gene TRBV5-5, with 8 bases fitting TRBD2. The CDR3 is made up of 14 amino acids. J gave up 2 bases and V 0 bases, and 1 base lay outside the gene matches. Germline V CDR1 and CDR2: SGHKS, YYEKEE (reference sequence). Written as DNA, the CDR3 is TGTGCCAGCAGCTTGGAACTAGCGGCCTACGAGCAGTACTTC. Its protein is CASSLELAAYEQYF.

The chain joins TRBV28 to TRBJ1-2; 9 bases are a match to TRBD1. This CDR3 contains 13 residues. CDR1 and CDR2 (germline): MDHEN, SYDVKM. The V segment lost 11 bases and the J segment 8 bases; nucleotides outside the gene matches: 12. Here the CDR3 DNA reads TGTGCCTGCCACTCGACAGGGGGGGCCGGCTACACCTTC. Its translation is CACHSTGGAGYTF.

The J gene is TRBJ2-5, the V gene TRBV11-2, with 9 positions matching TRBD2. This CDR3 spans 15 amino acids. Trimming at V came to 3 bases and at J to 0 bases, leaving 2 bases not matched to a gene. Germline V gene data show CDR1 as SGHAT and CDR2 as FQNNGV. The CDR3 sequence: CASSFERGDQETQYF. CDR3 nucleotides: TGTGCCAGCAGCTTCGAGCGGGGGGACCAAGAGACCCAGTACTTC.

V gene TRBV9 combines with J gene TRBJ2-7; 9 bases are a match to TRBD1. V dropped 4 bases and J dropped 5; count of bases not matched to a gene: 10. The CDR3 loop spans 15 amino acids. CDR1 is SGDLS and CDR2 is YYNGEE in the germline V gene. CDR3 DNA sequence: TGTGCCAGCAGCCCACCGCGGCGGGACAGGGACGAGCAGTACTTC. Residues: CASSPPRRDRDEQYF.

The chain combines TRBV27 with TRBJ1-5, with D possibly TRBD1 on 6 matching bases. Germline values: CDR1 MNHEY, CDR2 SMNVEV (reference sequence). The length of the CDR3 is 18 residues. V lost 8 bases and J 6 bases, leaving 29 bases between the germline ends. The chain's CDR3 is CASQYPDSYPSLCQPQHF. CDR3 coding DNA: TGTGCCAGCCAATACCCGGACAGCTACCCTTCCTTATGTCAGCCCCAGCATTTT.

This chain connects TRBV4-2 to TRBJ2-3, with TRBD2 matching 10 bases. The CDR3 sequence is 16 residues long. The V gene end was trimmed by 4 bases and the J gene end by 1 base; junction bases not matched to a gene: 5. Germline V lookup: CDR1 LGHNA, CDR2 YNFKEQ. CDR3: CASSPGAGGGTDTQYF. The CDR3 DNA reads TGTGCCAGCAGCCCGGGAGCGGGAGGGGGCACAGATACGCAGTATTTT.

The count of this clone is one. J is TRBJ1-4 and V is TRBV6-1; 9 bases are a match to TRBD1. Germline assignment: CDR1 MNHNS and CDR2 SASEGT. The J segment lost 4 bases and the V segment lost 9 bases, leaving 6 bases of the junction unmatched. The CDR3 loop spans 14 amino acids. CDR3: CASLRDRDNEKLFF. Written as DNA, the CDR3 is TGTGCCAGTCTTCGGGACAGGGATAATGAAAAACTGTTTTTT.

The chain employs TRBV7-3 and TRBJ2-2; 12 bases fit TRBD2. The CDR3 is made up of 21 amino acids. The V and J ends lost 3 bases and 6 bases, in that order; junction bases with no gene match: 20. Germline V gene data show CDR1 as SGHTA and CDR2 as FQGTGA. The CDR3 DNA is TGTGCCAGCAGCTTGGACTCGGCCAGGGGTCTGACTAGCGGGAGCGCCGGGGAGCTGTTTTTT. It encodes CASSLDSARGLTSGSAGELFF.

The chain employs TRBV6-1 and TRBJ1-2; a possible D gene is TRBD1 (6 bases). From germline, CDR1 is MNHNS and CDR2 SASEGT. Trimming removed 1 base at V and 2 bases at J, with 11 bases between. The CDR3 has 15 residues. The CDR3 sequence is CASSEDGGPNYGYTF. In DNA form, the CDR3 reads TGTGCCAGCAGTGAAGACGGGGGGCCGAACTATGGCTACACCTTC.

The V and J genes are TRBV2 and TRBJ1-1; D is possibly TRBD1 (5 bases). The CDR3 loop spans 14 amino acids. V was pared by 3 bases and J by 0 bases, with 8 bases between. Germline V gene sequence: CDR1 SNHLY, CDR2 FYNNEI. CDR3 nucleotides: TGTGCCAGCAGTGACGGGGGAATGAACACTGAAGCTTTCTTT. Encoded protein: CASSDGGMNTEAFF.

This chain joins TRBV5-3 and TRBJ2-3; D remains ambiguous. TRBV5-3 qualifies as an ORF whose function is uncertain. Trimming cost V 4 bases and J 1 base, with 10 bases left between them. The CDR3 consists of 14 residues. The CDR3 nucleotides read TGTGCCAGAAGCGCCCCCAGTTGCACAGATACGCAGTATTTT. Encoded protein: CARSAPSCTDTQYF.

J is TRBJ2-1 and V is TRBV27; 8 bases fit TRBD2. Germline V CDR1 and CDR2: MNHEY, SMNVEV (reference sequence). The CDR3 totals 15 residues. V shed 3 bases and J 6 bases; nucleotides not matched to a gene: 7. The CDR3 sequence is CASSFQGLAPNEQFF. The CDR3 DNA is TGTGCCAGCAGTTTCCAAGGACTAGCCCCCAATGAGCAGTTCTTC.

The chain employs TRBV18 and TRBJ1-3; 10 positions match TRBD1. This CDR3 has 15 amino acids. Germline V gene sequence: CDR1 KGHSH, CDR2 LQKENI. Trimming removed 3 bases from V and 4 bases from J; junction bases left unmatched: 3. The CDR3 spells CASSPAGQGGNTIYF. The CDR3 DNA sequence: TGTGCCAGCTCACCCGCGGGACAGGGGGGAAACACCATATATTTT.

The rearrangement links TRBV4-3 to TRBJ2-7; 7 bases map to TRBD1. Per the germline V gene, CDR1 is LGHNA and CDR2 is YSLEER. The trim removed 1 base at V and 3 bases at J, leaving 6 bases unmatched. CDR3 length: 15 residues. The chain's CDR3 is CASSQGQGSHYEQYF. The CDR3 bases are TGCGCCAGCAGCCAAGGACAGGGATCGCACTACGAGCAGTACTTC.

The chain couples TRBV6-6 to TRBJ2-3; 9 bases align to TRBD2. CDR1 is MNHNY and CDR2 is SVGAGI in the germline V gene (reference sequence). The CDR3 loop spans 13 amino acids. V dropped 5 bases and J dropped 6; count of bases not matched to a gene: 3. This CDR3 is CASSTSGSDTQYF. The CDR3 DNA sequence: TGTGCCAGCAGTACTAGCGGGTCCGATACGCAGTATTTT.